This TCR beta chain was recovered during a study of blood T cell repertoires in COVID-19. Study summary: Specimens from acute and convalescent COVID-19 originated in the United States, Italy and Spain.

Authors' data handling: From reference gene primer amplification, estimates of nucleated cell counts were derived. TCRdb's copy holds only in-frame clones and misses some; the assay was immunoSEQ multiplex PCR. The V and J calls and clone size were taken over from that table, and D and trimming were inferred from the DNA. The sample contains a few hundred thousand clones, roughly 80% of which appear only once. The CDR3 runs 15 residues. Unmatched junction bases numbered 6, after V lost 3 bases and J lost 6 bases. In germline, CDR1 is MDHEN, CDR2 SYDVKM. Material for sequencing was peripheral blood. The source is a human donor with acute or convalescent COVID-19. The donor label of this sample is uncertain. The chain uses TRBV28 and TRBJ1-4; 8 nucleotides align to TRBD1. The CDR3 spells CASSFLQGAYEKLFF. CDR3 bases: TGTGCCAGCAGTTTCCTGCAGGGGGCTTATGAAAAACTGTTTTTT.